This T cell receptor (beta chain) comes out of a study of cytomegalovirus exposure and HLA in healthy donors. Germline V CDR1 and CDR2: SGHRS, YFSETQ. The CDR3 loop spans 17 amino acids. V was clipped by 1 base and J by 8 bases, with 24 bases between them. PCR primers comprised 60 Vbeta and 13 Jbeta primers. Only in-frame clones appear in the TCRdb table, and some are missing; sequencing was by immunoSEQ multiplex PCR. Here the sample spans 80,000 to 130,000 clones, approximately 80% being singletons. This rearrangement joins TRBV5-1 to TRBJ1-2; D may be TRBD1 (5 bases). Sequencing was carried out using PBMCs. The TCR sequence derives from a young woman in good health and CMV-seronegative. This chain's CDR3 is CASSLFGTGPSGDGYTF. The CDR3 DNA reads as TGCGCCAGCAGCTTGTTTGGTACAGGCCCGTCGGGGGACGGCTACACCTTC.